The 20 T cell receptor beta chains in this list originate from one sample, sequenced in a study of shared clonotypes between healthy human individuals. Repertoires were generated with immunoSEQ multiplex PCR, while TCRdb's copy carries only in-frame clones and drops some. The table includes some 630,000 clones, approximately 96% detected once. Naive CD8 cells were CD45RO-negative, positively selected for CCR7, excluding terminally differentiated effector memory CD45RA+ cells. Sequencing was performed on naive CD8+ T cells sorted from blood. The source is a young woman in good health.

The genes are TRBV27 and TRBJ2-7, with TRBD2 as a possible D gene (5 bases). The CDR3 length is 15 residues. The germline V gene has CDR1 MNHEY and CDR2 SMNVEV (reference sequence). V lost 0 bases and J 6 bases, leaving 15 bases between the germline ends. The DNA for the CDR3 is TGTGCCAGCAGTTTATCGGCTTATTACCGGGGCGAGCAGTACTTC. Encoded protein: CASSLSAYYRGEQYF.

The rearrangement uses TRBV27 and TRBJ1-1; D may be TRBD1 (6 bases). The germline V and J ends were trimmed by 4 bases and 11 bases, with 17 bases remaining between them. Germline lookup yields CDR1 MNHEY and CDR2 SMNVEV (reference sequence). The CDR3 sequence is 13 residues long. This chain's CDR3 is CASSSMTDSKAFF. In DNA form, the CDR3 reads TGTGCCAGCAGTTCGATGACGGACAGTAAGGCTTTCTTT.

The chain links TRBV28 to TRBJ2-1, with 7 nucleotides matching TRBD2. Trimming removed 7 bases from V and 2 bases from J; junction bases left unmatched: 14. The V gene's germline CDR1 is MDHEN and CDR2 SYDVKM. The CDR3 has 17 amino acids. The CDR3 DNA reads TGTGCCAGCATCCTGTCTGGCGGGAGCCTTCCCTACAATGAGCAGTTCTTC. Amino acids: CASILSGGSLPYNEQFF.

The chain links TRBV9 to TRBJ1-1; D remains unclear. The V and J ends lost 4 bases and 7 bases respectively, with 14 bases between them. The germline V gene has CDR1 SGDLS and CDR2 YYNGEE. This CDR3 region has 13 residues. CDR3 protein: CASSPLDGNEAFF. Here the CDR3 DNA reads TGTGCCAGCAGCCCCCTAGACGGGAATGAAGCTTTCTTT.

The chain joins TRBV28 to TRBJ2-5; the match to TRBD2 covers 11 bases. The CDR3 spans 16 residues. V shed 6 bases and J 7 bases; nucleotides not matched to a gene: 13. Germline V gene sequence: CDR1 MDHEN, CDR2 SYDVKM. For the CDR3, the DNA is TGTGCCAGCAGCCCGACTAGCGGGAAAGGTTTAGGGACCCAGTACTTC. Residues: CASSPTSGKGLGTQYF.

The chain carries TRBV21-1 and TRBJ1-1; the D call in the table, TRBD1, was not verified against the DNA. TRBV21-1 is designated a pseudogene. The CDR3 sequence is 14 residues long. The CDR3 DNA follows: TGTGCCAGCAGCAATGGACAGCCGAACACTGAAGCTTTCTTT. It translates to CASSNGQPNTEAFF.

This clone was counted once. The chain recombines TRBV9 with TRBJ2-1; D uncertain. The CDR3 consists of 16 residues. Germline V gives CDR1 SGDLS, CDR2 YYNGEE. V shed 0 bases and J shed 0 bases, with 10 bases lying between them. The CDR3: CASSVVEKGSYNEQFF. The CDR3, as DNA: TGTGCCAGCAGCGTAGTAGAGAAAGGCTCCTACAATGAGCAGTTCTTC. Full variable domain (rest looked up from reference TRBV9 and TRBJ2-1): DSGVTQTPKHLITATGQRVTLRCSPRSGDLSVYWYQQSLDQGLQFLIQYYNGEERAKGNILERFSAQQFPDLHSELNLSSLELGDSALYFCASSVVEKGSYNEQFFGPGTRLTVL.

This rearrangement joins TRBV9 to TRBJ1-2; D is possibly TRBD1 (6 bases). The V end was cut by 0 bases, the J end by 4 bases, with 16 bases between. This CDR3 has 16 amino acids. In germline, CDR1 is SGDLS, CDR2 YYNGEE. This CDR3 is CASSVAAGVEFYGYTF. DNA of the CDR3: TGTGCCAGCAGCGTAGCGGCAGGGGTGGAATTCTATGGCTACACCTTC.

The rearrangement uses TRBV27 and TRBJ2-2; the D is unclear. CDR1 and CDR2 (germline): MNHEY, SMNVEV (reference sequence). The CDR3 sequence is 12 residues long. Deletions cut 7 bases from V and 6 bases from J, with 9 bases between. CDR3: CASKGASGELFF. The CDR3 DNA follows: TGTGCCAGCAAGGGCGCGTCCGGGGAGCTGTTTTTT.

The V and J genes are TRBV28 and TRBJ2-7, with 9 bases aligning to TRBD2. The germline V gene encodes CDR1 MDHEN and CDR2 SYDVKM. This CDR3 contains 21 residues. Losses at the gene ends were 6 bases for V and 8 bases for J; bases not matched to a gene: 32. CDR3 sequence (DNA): TGTGCCAGCAGCTCGGCGGGAAAAGCCAATTCCGGACTAGCGTCATGGATCCAGCAGTACTTC. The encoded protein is CASSSAGKANSGLASWIQQYF.

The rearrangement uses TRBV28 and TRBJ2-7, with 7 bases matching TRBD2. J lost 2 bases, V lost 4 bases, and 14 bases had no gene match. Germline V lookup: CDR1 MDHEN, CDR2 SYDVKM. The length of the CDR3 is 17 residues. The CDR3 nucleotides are TGTGCCAGCAGTTCCCTTCGAGCGGGAAGTAGGACCTACGAGCAGTACTTC. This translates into CASSSLRAGSRTYEQYF.

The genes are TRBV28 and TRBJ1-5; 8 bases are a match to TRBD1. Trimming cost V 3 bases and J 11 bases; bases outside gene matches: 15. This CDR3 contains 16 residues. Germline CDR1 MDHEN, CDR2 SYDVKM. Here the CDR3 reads CASSFFPGQAKVAQHF. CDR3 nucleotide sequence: TGTGCCAGCAGTTTCTTCCCGGGACAGGCGAAAGTGGCCCAGCATTTT.

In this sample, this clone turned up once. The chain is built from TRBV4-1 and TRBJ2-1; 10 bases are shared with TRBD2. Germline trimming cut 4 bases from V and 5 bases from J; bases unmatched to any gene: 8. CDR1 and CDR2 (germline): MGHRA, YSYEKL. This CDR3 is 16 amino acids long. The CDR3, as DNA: TGCGCCAGCAGCCGTTTGCTAGCGGGAGTTAACAATGAGCAGTTCTTC. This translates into CASSRLLAGVNNEQFF.

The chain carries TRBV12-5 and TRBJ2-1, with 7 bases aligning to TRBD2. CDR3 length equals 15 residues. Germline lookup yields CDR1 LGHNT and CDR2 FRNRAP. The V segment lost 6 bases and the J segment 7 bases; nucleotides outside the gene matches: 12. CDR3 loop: CASGQGLGSMNEQFF. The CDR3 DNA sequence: TGTGCTAGTGGCCAAGGACTAGGTAGTATGAATGAGCAGTTCTTC. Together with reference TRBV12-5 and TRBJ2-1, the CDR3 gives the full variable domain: DARVTQTPRHKVTEMGQEVTMRCQPILGHNTVFWYRQTMMQGLELLAYFRNRAPLDDSGMPKDRFSAEMPDATLATLKIQPSEPRDSAVYFCASGQGLGSMNEQFFGPGTRLTVL.

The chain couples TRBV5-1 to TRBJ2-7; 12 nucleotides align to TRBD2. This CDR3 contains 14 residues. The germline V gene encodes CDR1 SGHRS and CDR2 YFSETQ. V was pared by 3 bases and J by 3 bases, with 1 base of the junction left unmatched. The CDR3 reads CASSSTSGGYEQYF. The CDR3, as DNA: TGCGCCAGCAGCTCGACTAGCGGGGGCTACGAGCAGTACTTC.

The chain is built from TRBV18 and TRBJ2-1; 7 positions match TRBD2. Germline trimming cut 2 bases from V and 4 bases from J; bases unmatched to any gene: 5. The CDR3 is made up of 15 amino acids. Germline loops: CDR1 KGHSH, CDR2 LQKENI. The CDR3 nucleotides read TGTGCCAGCTCACCAGCGACTAGCAGGTACAATGAGCAGTTCTTC. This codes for CASSPATSRYNEQFF.

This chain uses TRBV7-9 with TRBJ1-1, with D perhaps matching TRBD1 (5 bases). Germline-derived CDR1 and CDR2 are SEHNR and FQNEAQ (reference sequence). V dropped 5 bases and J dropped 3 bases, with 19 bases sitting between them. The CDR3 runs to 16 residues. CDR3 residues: CASSPTSGATHTEAFF. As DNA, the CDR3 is TGTGCCAGCAGCCCTACATCCGGGGCGACTCACACTGAAGCTTTCTTT.

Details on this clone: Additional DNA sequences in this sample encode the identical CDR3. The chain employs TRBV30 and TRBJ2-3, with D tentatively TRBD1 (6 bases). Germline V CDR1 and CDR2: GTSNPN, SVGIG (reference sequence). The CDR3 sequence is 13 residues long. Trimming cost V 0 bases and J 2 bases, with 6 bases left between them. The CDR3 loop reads CAWSVGATDTQYF. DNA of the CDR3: TGTGCCTGGAGTGTGGGGGCCACAGATACGCAGTATTTT.

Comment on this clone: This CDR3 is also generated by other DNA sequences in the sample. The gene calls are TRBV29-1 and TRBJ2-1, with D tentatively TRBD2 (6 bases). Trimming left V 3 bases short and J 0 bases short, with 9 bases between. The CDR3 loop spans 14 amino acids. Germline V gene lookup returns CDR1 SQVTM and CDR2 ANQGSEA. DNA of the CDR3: TGCAGCGTTGAGGGTAGCGGCTCCTACAATGAGCAGTTCTTC. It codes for CSVEGSGSYNEQFF.

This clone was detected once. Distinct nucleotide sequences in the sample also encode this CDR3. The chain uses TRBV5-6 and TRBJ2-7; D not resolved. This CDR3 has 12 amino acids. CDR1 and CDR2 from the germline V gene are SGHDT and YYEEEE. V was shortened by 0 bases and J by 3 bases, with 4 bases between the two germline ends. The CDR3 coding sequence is TGTGCCAGCAGCTTGGGCGTCTACGAGCAGTACTTC. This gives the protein CASSLGVYEQYF.